This T cell receptor beta chain is drawn from a study of T cells after yellow fever vaccination (dated by TCRdb to 2018 to 2020). Regarding the research as a whole: Libraries from fractions with low cell numbers were prepared with the SMART-Seq v4 Ultra Low Input RNA kit. Two healthy male donors, one aged 18 to 29 and one aged 30 to 40 years, made up the cohort. Blood was collected at multiple timepoints before and after primary and secondary immunization, and bulk PBMC replicates and cell subsets were isolated. To track T-cell clones before and after primary and booster YFV17D yellow fever vaccination, bulk TCR alpha and beta repertoires were sequenced longitudinally.

Per the publication, the treatment or condition label means: live attenuated yellow fever vaccine strain. At each blood-draw timepoint, two biological replicates of bulk PBMCs were obtained. PBMCs were isolated from peripheral blood using a standard Ficoll-Paque protocol. RNA was extracted with TriZol from bulk PBMCs, CD4 and CD8 fractions, and dextramer-positive and dextramer-negative fractions. Synthesis of TCR cDNA relied on 5'RACE template switching, a step that introduced a universal primer site along with unique molecular identifiers. Priming for cDNA synthesis came from both the TCR alpha and TCR beta constant segments. Two PCR steps were used to amplify libraries, with sample barcodes and sequencing adapters being added in the second step. Libraries were sequenced on Illumina HiSeq 2500 (2x100 bp) or NovaSeq (2x150 bp). The paper's processing steps were these. MIGEC was used to demultiplex reads and collapse the reads into UMI consensus sequences, and MiXCR was used for V(D)J alignment. Using edgeR on replicate PBMC samples, clonotypes were called vaccine-responding if FDR was below 0.01 and the log2 fold change was above 5 up to day 15. Each bulk clonotype was labeled CD4 or CD8 based on which sequenced repertoire, CD4 or CD8, contained the clonotype at higher abundance. The public reads were reanalyzed by TCRdb: fastp trimming at Q25, MiXCR alignment, in-frame beta chains only. Rows merge per CDR3 protein into single entries with the most common DNA and genes. The V and J calls were determined by TCRdb, not by the authors. In this sample the table shows approximately 550,000 distinct CDR3 sequences, around 21% of which occur a single time. The top ten clonotypes cover roughly 13% of the sample.

Remarks on this clonotype: Which antigen it targets is not known. Base qualities are not provided; no much larger clone lies one nucleotide away.

Spanning cysteine to phenylalanine, the CDR3 consists of 14 amino acids. Just CDR3 DNA is preserved here, 42 bases in frame from base 1. A distance of 11 bases separates the germline ends of V and J, which lose 4 bases and 0 bases respectively. The germline V gene (reference sequence) yields DFQATT for CDR1 and SNEGSKA for CDR2. The paper's findings and limits, for the study overall: A small fraction of clonotypes showed up in both the CD4 and CD8 compartments, probably as a result of convergent recombination. After the booster, most clones that had expanded after primary vaccination were detected again (around 96% of CD4 and 70% to 90% of CD8), suggesting broad maintenance of memory. The secondary T-cell response was weaker than the primary response but faster, peaking on day 5 instead of day 15. FACS-sorted repertoires could contain abundant contaminating clonotypes from the bulk population, so computational filtering was required. Because the study included only a couple of donors, the extent to which the findings can be generalized is limited.

The clonotype comes from a man under 40 who received the YFV17D yellow fever vaccine. The receptor chain draws on TRBV20-1 and TRBJ2-3, and perhaps TRBD1 as D gene, on 6 matching bases. The sequenced sample was PBMCs, obtained 15 days after the yellow fever booster vaccination. CDR3 sequence: CSATRDTSTDTQYF. The DNA reads TGCAGTGCTACCCGGGACACCAGCACAGATACGCAGTATTTT.